Below are 20 T cell receptor beta chains sequenced from a single sample in a study of shared clonotypes between healthy human individuals. The assay was immunoSEQ multiplex PCR, and TCRdb's table has in-frame clones only and misses some. Among some 580,000 clones listed, roughly 98% were seen once. CD45RO-negative, CCR7-selected cells formed the naive CD8 fraction, which excluded terminally differentiated effector memory CD45RA+ cells. Input material: naive CD8+ T cells sorted from blood. The receptors come from a man aged 25 to 40 in good health.

The chain has TRBV7-9 and TRBJ2-1; no clear D gene. V gave up 4 bases and J gave up 2 bases, with 18 bases separating them. Germline values: CDR1 SEHNR, CDR2 FQNEAQ (reference sequence). This CDR3 contains 17 residues. The CDR3 spells CASSSTRDGYPYNEQFF. CDR3 DNA sequence: TGTGCCAGCAGCTCGACGCGCGACGGTTACCCCTACAATGAGCAGTTCTTC.

This chain joins TRBV29-1 and TRBJ2-7; 13 nucleotides agree with TRBD2. J lost 1 base, V lost 7 bases, and 10 bases had no gene match. Looked up from germline, CDR1 is SQVTM and CDR2 is ANQGSEA. This CDR3 contains 16 residues. CDR3 sequence: CSAEPGLAGSSYEQYF. The CDR3 DNA follows: TGCAGCGCCGAACCGGGACTAGCGGGATCTTCCTACGAGCAGTACTTC.

Details on this clone: Different DNA sequences within this sample yield the same CDR3. The CDR3 region has the DNA TGTGCCAGCGGGACTTACAATGAGCAGTTCTTC. Translation gives CASGTYNEQFF. This chain connects TRBV28 to TRBJ2-1; possibly TRBD2 for D (6 bases). The CDR3 runs 11 residues. V lost 8 bases and J 4 bases, leaving 6 bases between the germline ends. Germline-derived CDR1 and CDR2 are MDHEN and SYDVKM.

The count of this clone is one. This CDR3 reads CASSQDWTGGYQPQHF. CDR3 sequence (DNA): TGCGCCAGCAGCCAAGATTGGACAGGGGGCTATCAGCCCCAGCATTTT. This chain links TRBV4-3 with TRBJ1-5; 11 bases match TRBD1. The germline gives CDR1 LGHNA, CDR2 YSLEER. CDR3 length: 16 residues. V lost 0 bases and J lost 5; bases outside the gene matches: 3.

This clone has a single count. The rearrangement joins TRBV9 to TRBJ2-1; either TRBD1 or TRBD2 may supply D (6 bases each). V was cut by 0 bases and J by 6 bases, with 16 bases left in between. CDR1 is SGDLS and CDR2 is YYNGEE in the germline V gene. CDR3 length equals 16 residues. Here the CDR3 DNA reads TGTGCCAGCAGCGTAGGAGGGGGGCTTCTAGGCAATGAGCAGTTCTTC. Its protein is CASSVGGGLLGNEQFF.

The V and J genes are TRBV27 and TRBJ2-7; 11 bases line up with TRBD2. Germline CDR1 MNHEY, CDR2 SMNVEV (reference sequence). The CDR3 totals 16 residues. Unmatched junction bases numbered 6, after V lost 2 bases and J lost 3 bases. The CDR3 sequence is CASSLEGTSGFYEQYF. CDR3 coding DNA: TGTGCCAGCAGTTTAGAGGGGACTAGCGGATTCTACGAGCAGTACTTC.

The chain links TRBV2 to TRBJ1-5; no clear D gene. V dropped 3 bases and J dropped 7 bases, with 10 bases sitting between them. Germline CDR1 is SNHLY and CDR2 is FYNNEI. The CDR3 extends over 13 amino acids. CDR3 nucleotides: TGTGCCAGCAGTGAGTTGTCTGGCCAGCCCCAGCATTTT. This sequence encodes CASSELSGQPQHF.

The chain employs TRBV7-9 and TRBJ2-1; D is perhaps TRBD2 (6 bases). Germline values: CDR1 SEHNR, CDR2 FQNEAQ (reference sequence). The V end lost 8 bases, the J end lost 8 bases, and 19 bases lay between the germline ends. CDR3 length: 14 residues. CDR3 residues: CASYWGGAGDEQFF. DNA of the CDR3: TGTGCCAGCTACTGGGGCGGGGCTGGCGATGAGCAGTTCTTC.

The CDR3 nucleotides read TGTGCCAGCTCACCACCGGAGGGGACCATCTACAATGAGCAGTTCTTC. Its translation: CASSPPEGTIYNEQFF. The chain carries TRBV18 and TRBJ2-1, with D perhaps TRBD2 (6 bases). The CDR3 has 16 residues. Trimming shortened V by 0 bases and J by 3 bases, and 12 bases separated the two germline ends. CDR1 and CDR2 (germline): KGHSH, LQKENI.

This clone was seen more than once but under ten times. The chain carries TRBV30 and TRBJ1-5; no definite D call. Germline CDR1 and CDR2: GTSNPN and SVGIG (reference sequence). V lost 4 bases and J 2 bases, leaving 12 bases between the germline ends. The CDR3 is 14 residues long. Written as DNA, the CDR3 is TGTGCCTGGACCTGGGAGTTTGGCAATCAGCCCCAGCATTTT. This codes for CAWTWEFGNQPQHF.

CDR3 amino acids: CASSVSPGESDTQYF. The DNA of the CDR3 is TGTGCCAGCAGCGTCTCCCCGGGGGAGTCAGATACGCAGTATTTT. The chain has TRBV7-2 and TRBJ2-3; weak D call: TRBD2 (6 bases). Trimming removed 5 bases from V and 4 bases from J, with 16 bases in between. Germline values: CDR1 SGHTA, CDR2 FQGNSA. The CDR3 extends over 15 amino acids.

The chain has TRBV7-6 and TRBJ2-7; 10 bases map to TRBD2. Germline V gene data show CDR1 as SGHVS and CDR2 as FNYEAQ. The CDR3 extends over 14 amino acids. The junction had 3 bases not matched to a gene; V was cut back by 4 bases and J by 3 bases. DNA of the CDR3: TGTGCCAGCAGCTCTAGCGGGAGTATCTACGAGCAGTACTTC. Amino acids: CASSSSGSIYEQYF.

The CDR3 nucleotides read TGTGCCAGCAGCTTATTCCCCGCCGGGACAGGGGCTTACTACACCTTC. It is translated as CASSLFPAGTGAYYTF. This chain joins TRBV13 and TRBJ1-2; 10 bases are shared with TRBD1. This CDR3 is 16 amino acids long. Losses at the gene ends were 2 bases for V and 10 bases for J; bases not matched to a gene: 13. Germline V CDR1 and CDR2: PRHDT, FYEKMQ (reference sequence). Drawing the rest from reference TRBV13 and TRBJ1-2, the complete variable domain is AAGVIQSPRHLIKEKRETATLKCYPIPRHDTVYWYQQGPGQDPQFLISFYEKMQSDKGSIPDRFSAQQFSDYHSELNMSSLELGDSALYFCASSLFPAGTGAYYTFGSGTRLTVV.

This chain joins TRBV6-5 and TRBJ1-4; 7 positions match TRBD1. The J segment lost 3 bases and the V segment lost 6 bases, leaving 1 base of the junction unmatched. The germline V gene encodes CDR1 MNHEY and CDR2 SVGAGI. The CDR3 runs 13 residues. CDR3 in DNA: TGTGCCAGCAGCAGGGGGTCTAATGAAAAACTGTTTTTT. Its protein product is CASSRGSNEKLFF.

This clone showed up just once. The V gene is TRBV19, the J gene TRBJ2-7, with D perhaps TRBD1 (6 bases). Trimming removed 4 bases at V and 2 bases at J, with 15 bases between. Germline V lookup: CDR1 LNHDA, CDR2 SQIVND (reference sequence). CDR3 length: 15 amino acids. The CDR3 region has the DNA TGTGCCAGTAGTACACGACAGGATGGACCCTACGAGCAGTACTTC. This codes for CASSTRQDGPYEQYF.

This rearrangement joins TRBV30 to TRBJ2-7; 7 nucleotides agree with TRBD2. The V gene's germline CDR1 is GTSNPN and CDR2 SVGIG (reference sequence). The CDR3 is made up of 12 amino acids. The ends lost 5 bases at V and 2 bases at J; junction bases unmatched: 3. The DNA of the CDR3 is TGTGCCTGGCTAGCGGAAGCCTACGAGCAGTACTTC. Encoded protein: CAWLAEAYEQYF.

The chain links TRBV7-8 to TRBJ1-2; no reliable D call. V lost 1 base and J lost 0, with 6 bases in between. Germline loops: CDR1 SGHVS, CDR2 FQNEAQ. The CDR3 is 14 amino acids. The CDR3 here is CASSLGGSNYGYTF. For the CDR3, the DNA is TGTGCCAGCAGCTTAGGGGGTTCTAACTATGGCTACACCTTC. The whole variable domain, remainder taken from reference TRBV7-8 and TRBJ1-2, is GAGVSQSPRYKVAKRGQDVALRCDPISGHVSLFWYQQALGQGPEFLTYFQNEAQLDKSGLPSDRFFAERPEGSVSTLKIQRTQQEDSAVYLCASSLGGSNYGYTFGSGTRLTVV.

The CDR3 region is CASSGTEGRLDTQYF. CDR3 nucleotide sequence: TGTGCCAGCAGTGGGACAGAAGGGCGGTTAGATACGCAGTATTTT. The rearrangement joins TRBV2 to TRBJ2-3; D is possibly TRBD1 (6 bases). Germline V gene lookup returns CDR1 SNHLY and CDR2 FYNNEI. The length of the CDR3 is 15 residues. Trimming took off 4 bases at V and 5 bases at J, with 16 bases between the two ends. The full variable domain, completed using reference TRBV2 and TRBJ2-3, is EPEVTQTPSHQVTQMGQEVILRCVPISNHLYFYWYRQILGQKVEFLVSFYNNEISEKSEIFDDQFSVERPDGSNFTLKIRSTKLEDSAMYFCASSGTEGRLDTQYFGPGTRLTVL.

This clone appeared once. The rearrangement uses TRBV5-4 and TRBJ2-7; perhaps D is TRBD1 or TRBD2 (7 bases each). Trimming stripped 4 bases from V and 6 bases from J, with 17 bases between. Germline V CDR1 and CDR2: SGHNT, YYREEE (reference sequence). This CDR3 contains 14 residues. This CDR3 is CASSGGDSPGEQYF. CDR3 bases: TGTGCCAGCAGCGGGGGGGACAGCCCGGGCGAGCAGTACTTC.

This rearrangement joins TRBV11-2 to TRBJ1-1; D gene unclear. V lost 6 bases and J lost 7, with 15 bases in between. Germline CDR1 reads SGHAT; CDR2 reads FQNNGV. This CDR3 comprises 13 residues. CDR3 sequence (DNA): TGTGCCAGCAGACTGGCGGGTAGGGTTGAAGCTTTCTTT. This sequence encodes CASRLAGRVEAFF.